This T cell receptor beta chain was retrieved from a study of blood T cell repertoires in COVID-19. About the research overall: COVID-19 samples, acute and convalescent, were from the United States, Italy and Spain. The cDNA or gDNA used as material had been derived from T cells, B-cell-depleted T cells, or PBMCs.

CDR1 is MGHDK, CDR2 SYGVNS, per germline. Trimming shortened V by 0 bases and J by 5 bases, and 12 bases separated the two germline ends. The CDR3 runs 15 residues. As processed by the authors: It was from reference gene primer amplification that nucleated cell counts were estimated. The protocol was immunoSEQ multiplex PCR, while the TCRdb copy is restricted to in-frame clones and leaves out a portion. V, J and clone size reflect that table, while D and trimming were determined from the DNA. This sample has 3,400 or so clones; 75% to 90% occur once, and the top ten carry 21%. The rearrangement uses TRBV25-1 and TRBJ2-3; the D gene is possibly TRBD2 (6 bases). This sequence was found in a human donor in a cohort sampled during active COVID-19. Source material: peripheral blood. The CDR3 DNA follows: TGTGCCAGCAGTGAATATGGGAGGTCCGGAGATACGCAGTATTTT. Its translation is CASSEYGRSGDTQYF.